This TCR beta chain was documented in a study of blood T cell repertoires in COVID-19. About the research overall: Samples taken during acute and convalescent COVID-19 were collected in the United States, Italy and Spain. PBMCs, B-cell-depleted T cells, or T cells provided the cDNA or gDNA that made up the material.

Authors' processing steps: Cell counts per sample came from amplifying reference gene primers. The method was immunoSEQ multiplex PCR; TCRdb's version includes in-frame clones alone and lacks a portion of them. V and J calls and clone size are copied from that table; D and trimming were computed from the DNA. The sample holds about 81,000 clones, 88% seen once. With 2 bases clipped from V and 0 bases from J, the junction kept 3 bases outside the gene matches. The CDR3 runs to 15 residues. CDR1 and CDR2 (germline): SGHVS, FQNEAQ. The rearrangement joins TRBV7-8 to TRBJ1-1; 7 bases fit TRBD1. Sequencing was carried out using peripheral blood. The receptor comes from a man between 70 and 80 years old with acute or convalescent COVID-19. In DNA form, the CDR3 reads TGTGCCAGCAGCTTACGGACAGGCCTGAACACTGAAGCTTTCTTT. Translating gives CASSLRTGLNTEAFF.